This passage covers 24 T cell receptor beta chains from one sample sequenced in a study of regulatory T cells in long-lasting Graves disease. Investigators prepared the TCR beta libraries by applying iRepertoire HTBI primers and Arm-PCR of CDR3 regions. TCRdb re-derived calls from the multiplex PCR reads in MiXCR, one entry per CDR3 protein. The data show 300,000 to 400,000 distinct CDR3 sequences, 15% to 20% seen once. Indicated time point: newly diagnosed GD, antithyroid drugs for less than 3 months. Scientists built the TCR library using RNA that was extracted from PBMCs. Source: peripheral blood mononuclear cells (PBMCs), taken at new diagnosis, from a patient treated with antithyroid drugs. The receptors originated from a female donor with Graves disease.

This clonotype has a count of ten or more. The CDR3 sequence: CASIRRGAGVIGELFF. CDR3 DNA sequence: TGTGCCAGCATTCGACGGGGGGCGGGAGTGATCGGGGAGCTGTTTTTT. The chain uses TRBV12-3 or TRBV12-4 and TRBJ2-2; D perhaps matches TRBD2 (7 bases). V lost 7 bases to trimming and J lost 7 bases, with 22 bases between them. This CDR3 has 16 amino acids.

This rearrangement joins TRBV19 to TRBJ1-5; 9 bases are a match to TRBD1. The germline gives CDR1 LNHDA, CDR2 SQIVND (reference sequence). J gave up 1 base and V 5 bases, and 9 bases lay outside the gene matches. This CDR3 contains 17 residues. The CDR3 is CASSAITGGRSNQPQHF. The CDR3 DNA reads TGTGCCAGTAGTGCCATCACAGGGGGCCGGAGCAATCAGCCCCAGCATTTT. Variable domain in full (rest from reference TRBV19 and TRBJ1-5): DGGITQSPKYLFRKEGQNVTLSCEQNLNHDAMYWYRQDPGQGLRLIYYSQIVNDFQKGDIAEGYSVSREKKESFPLTVTSAQKNPTAFYLCASSAITGGRSNQPQHFGDGTRLSIL.

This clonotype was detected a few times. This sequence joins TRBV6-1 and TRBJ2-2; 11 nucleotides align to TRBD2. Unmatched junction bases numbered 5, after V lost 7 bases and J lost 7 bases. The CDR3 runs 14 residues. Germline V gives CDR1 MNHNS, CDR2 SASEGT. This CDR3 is CASTGLAGLGELFF. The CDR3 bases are TGTGCCAGCACCGGACTAGCGGGCCTCGGGGAGCTGTTTTTT.

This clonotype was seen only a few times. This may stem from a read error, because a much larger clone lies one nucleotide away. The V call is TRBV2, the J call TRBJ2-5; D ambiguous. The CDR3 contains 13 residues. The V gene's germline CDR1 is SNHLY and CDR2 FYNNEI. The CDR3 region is CVSCVEAVETQYF. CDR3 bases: TGTGTCAGCTGCGTCGAGGCGGTGGAGACCCAGTACTTC.

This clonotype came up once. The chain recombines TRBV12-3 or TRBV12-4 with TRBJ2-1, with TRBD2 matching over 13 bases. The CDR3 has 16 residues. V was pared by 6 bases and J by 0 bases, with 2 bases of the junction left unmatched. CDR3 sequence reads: CASRRTSGSSYNEQFF. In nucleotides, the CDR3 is TGTGCCAGCAGACGGACTAGCGGGAGCTCCTACAATGAGCAGTTCTTC.

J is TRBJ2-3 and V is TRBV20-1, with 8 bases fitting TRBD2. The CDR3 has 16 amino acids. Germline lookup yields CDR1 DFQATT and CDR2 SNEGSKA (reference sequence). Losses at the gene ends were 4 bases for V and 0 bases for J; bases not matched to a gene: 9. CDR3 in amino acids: CSATSTGLGSTDTQYF. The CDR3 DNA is TGCAGTGCTACGTCCACGGGACTAGGGAGCACAGATACGCAGTATTTT.

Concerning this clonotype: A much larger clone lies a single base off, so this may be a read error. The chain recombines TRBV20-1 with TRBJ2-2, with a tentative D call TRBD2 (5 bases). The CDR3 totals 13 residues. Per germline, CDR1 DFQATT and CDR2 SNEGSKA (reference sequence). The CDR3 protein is CSARAAPTGELVF. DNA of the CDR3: TGCAGTGCTAGAGCTGCACCTACCGGGGAGCTGGTTTTT.

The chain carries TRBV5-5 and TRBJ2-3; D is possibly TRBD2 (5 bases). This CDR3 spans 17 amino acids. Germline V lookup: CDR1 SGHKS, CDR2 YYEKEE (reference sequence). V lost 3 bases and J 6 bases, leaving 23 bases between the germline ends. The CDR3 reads CASSSPREGLVSDTQYF. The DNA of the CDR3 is TGTGCCAGCAGCTCCCCCCGAGAGGGATTAGTTTCGGATACGCAGTATTTT.

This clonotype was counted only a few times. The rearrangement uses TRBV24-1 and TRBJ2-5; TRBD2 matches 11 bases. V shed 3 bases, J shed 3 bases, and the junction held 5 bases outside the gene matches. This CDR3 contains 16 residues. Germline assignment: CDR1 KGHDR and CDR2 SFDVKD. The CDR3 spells CATSDTGTSGKETQYF. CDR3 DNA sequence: TGTGCCACCAGTGATACCGGGACTAGCGGAAAAGAGACCCAGTACTTC.

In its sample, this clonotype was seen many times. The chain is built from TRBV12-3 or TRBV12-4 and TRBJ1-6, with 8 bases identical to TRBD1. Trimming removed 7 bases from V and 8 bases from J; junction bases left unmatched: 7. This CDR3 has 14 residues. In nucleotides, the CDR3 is TGTGCCAGCACACCGGCAGGGGGCTATTCACCCCTCCACTTT. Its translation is CASTPAGGYSPLHF.

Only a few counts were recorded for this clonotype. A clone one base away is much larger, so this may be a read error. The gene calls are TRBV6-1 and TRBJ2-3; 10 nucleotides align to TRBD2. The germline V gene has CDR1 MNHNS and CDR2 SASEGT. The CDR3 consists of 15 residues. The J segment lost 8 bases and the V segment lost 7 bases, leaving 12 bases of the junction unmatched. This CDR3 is CASIRLAGVRGTQYF. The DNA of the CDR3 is TGTGCCAGCATAAGGCTAGCGGGAGTGAGAGGTACGCAGTATTTT.

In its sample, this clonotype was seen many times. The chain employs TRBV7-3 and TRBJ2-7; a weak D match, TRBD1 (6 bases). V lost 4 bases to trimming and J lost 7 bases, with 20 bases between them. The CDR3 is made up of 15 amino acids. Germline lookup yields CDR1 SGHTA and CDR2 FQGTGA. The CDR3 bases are TGTGCCAGCAGCTCCCGGGACATTCATATCGGGGAGCAGTACTTC. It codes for CASSSRDIHIGEQYF.

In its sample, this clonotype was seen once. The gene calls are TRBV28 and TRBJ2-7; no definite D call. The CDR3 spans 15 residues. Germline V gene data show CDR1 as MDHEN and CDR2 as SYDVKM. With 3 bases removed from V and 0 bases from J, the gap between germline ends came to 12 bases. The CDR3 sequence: CASSFLAASSYEQYF. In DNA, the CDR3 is TGTGCCAGCAGTTTCCTGGCGGCCAGCTCCTACGAGCAGTACTTC. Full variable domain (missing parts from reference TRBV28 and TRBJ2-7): DVKVTQSSRYLVKRTGEKVFLECVQDMDHENMFWYRQDPGLGLRLIYFSYDVKMKEKGDIPEGYSVSREKKERFSLILESASTNQTSMYLCASSFLAASSYEQYFGPGTRLTVT.

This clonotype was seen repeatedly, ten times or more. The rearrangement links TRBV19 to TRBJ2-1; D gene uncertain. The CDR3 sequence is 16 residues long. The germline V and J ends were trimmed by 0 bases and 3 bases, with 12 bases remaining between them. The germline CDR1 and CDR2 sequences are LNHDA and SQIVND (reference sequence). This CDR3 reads CASSIDRMGIYNEQFF. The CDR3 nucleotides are TGTGCCAGTAGTATAGATCGGATGGGGATCTACAATGAGCAGTTCTTC.

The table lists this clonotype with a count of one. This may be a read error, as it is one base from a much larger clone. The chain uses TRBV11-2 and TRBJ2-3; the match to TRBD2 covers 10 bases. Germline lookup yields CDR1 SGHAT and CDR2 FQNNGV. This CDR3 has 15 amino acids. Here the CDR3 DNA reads TGTTCCAGCAGCTTAGGGACTAGCGAAACCGTTTCGCAGTATTTT. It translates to CSSSLGTSETVSQYF. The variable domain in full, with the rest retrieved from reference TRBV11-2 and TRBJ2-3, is EAGVAQSPRYKIIEKRQSVAFWCNPISGHATLYWYQQILGQGPKLLIQFQNNGVVDDSQLPKDRFSAERLKGVDSTLKIQPAKLEDSAVYLCSSSLGTSETVSQYFGPGTRLTVL.

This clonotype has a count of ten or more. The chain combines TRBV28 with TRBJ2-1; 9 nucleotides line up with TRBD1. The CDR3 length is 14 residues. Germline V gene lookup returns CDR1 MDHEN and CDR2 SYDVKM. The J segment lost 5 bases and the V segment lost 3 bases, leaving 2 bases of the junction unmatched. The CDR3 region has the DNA TGTGCCAGCAGTTTGGACAGGGGAGACAATGAGCAGTTCTTC. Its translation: CASSLDRGDNEQFF.

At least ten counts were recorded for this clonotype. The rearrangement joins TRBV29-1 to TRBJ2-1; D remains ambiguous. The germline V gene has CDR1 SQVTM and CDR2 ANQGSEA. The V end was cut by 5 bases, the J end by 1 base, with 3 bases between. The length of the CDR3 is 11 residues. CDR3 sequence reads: CSVTSYNEQFF. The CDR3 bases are TGCAGCGTTACTTCCTACAATGAGCAGTTCTTC.

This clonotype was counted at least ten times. The chain's CDR3 is CSAPLRGSTDTQYF. In DNA, the CDR3 is TGCAGCGCACCGCTGCGTGGGAGCACAGATACGCAGTATTTT. V and J are TRBV29-1 and TRBJ2-3; D gene uncertain. The V and J ends lost 7 bases and 0 bases respectively, with 14 bases between them. From germline, CDR1 is SQVTM and CDR2 ANQGSEA. The CDR3 is 14 residues long.

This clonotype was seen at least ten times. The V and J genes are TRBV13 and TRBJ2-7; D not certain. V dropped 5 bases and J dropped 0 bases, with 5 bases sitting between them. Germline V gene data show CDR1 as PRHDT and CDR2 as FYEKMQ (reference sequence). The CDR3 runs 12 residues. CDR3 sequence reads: CASSPRSYEQYF. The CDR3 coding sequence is TGTGCCAGCAGCCCCCGCTCCTACGAGCAGTACTTC.

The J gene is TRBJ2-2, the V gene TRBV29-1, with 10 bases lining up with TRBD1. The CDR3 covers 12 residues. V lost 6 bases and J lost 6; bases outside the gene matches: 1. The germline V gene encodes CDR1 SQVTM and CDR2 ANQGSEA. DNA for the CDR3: TGCAGCGTGACAGGGGGCGCCGGGGAGCTGTTTTTT. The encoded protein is CSVTGGAGELFF.

The CDR3 nucleotides read TGTGCCAGCAGCCCACTGCGGCTAGCGGAGGAGGCCGAGCAGTACTTC. It translates to CASSPLRLAEEAEQYF. The rearrangement uses TRBV3-1 and TRBJ2-7; 7 positions agree with TRBD2. CDR3 length equals 16 residues. Per the germline V gene, CDR1 is LGHDT and CDR2 is YNNKEL (reference sequence). The junction had 15 bases not matched to a gene; V was cut back by 4 bases and J by 6 bases.

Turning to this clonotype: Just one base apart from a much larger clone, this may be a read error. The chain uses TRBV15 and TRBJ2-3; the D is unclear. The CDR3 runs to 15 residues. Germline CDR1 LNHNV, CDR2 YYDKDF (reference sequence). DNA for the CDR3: TGTGCCATCAGCAGAGACCTAGAGAGCACAGATACGCAGTATTTT. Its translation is CAISRDLESTDTQYF.

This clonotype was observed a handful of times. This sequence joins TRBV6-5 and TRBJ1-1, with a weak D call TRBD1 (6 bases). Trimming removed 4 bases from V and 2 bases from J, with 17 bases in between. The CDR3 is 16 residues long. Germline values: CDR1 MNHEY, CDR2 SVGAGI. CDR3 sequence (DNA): TGTGCCAGCAGTTTGAGGGGGGGACGAAGAAACACTGAAGCTTTCTTT. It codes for CASSLRGGRRNTEAFF.

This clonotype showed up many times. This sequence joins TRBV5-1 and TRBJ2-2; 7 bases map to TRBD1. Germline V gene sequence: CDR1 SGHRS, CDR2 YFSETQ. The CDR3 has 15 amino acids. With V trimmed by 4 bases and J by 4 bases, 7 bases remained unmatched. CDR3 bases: TGCGCCAGCAGCCTGAGGGGGCCATTCACCGGGGAGCTGTTTTTT. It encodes CASSLRGPFTGELFF.